The 10 T cell receptor beta chains listed next were all sequenced from one sample in a study of radiotherapy plus CTLA-4 blockade in lung cancer. The method was immunoSEQ multiplex PCR; TCRdb's version includes in-frame clones alone and lacks a portion of them. The table records around 59,000 clones, about three quarters of them present only once. Here the sequenced sample was peripheral blood, taken from a patient treated with radiotherapy plus ipilimumab. Every receptor here comes from a human donor with non-small cell lung cancer who had a partial response to radiotherapy plus ipilimumab.

A few counts support this clone. The rearrangement joins TRBV6-1 to TRBJ2-1; 8 bases agree with TRBD2. The CDR3 loop spans 14 amino acids. Germline CDR1 reads MNHNS; CDR2 reads SASEGT. J lost 8 bases, V lost 6 bases, and 9 bases had no gene match. For the CDR3, the DNA is TGTGCCAGCAGGAAGGACGGGGGGGCCTATGAGCAGTTCTTC. It yields the protein CASRKDGGAYEQFF.

The V call is TRBV19, the J call TRBJ2-1; D is perhaps TRBD2 (6 bases). The germline gives CDR1 LNHDA, CDR2 SQIVND (reference sequence). This CDR3 is 15 amino acids long. Trimming cost V 3 bases and J 2 bases, with 11 bases left between them. CDR3 loop: CASSIMAGPYNEQFF. The DNA for the CDR3 is TGTGCCAGTAGTATTATGGCGGGACCCTACAATGAGCAGTTCTTC. The complete variable domain, with remaining parts taken from reference TRBV19 and TRBJ2-1, reads DGGITQSPKYLFRKEGQNVTLSCEQNLNHDAMYWYRQDPGQGLRLIYYSQIVNDFQKGDIAEGYSVSREKKESFPLTVTSAQKNPTAFYLCASSIMAGPYNEQFFGPGTRLTVL.

As regards this clone: Distinct nucleotide sequences in the sample also encode this CDR3. The V gene is TRBV2, the J gene TRBJ1-1; D may be TRBD1 (5 bases). Between the trimmed V and J ends, which lost 4 bases and 4 bases, there was a span of 16 bases. The CDR3 is made up of 15 amino acids. CDR1 and CDR2 from the germline V gene are SNHLY and FYNNEI. The CDR3 sequence is CASSVGQVDGTEAFF. CDR3 coding DNA: TGTGCCAGCAGTGTGGGGCAGGTGGACGGCACTGAAGCTTTCTTT.

The chain employs TRBV4-1 and TRBJ2-7; weak D call: TRBD1 (7 bases). The CDR3 is 16 residues long. The germline V and J ends were trimmed by 4 bases and 2 bases, with 18 bases remaining between them. CDR1 and CDR2 from the germline V gene are MGHRA and YSYEKL. The CDR3 DNA reads as TGCGCCAGCAGCCGGGATGTGGGCAGGGGGGCCTACGAGCAGTACTTC. Protein product: CASSRDVGRGAYEQYF.

The sample holds a few counts of this clone. The J gene is TRBJ2-1, the V gene TRBV7-6, with 13 nucleotides matching TRBD2. Germline-derived CDR1 and CDR2 are SGHVS and FNYEAQ. This CDR3 contains 16 residues. The V and J ends lost 5 bases and 3 bases, in that order; junction bases with no gene match: 4. The CDR3 DNA sequence: TGTGCCAGCAGCCTCCGACTAGCGGGGGGCTACAATGAGCAGTTCTTC. It translates to CASSLRLAGGYNEQFF.

A single count supports this clone. One end of the junction fails to match germline, which may point to a read error. The chain uses TRBV18 and TRBJ1-2; TRBD1 matches 10 bases. The length of the CDR3 is 15 residues. In germline, CDR1 is KGHSH, CDR2 LQKENI. CDR3 sequence (DNA): TGTGCCAGCTCCCCACCGGGACAGGGGTCCCGCGGCTACACCTTC. Its translation is CASSPPGQGSRGYTF.

The chain has TRBV11-2 and TRBJ1-2; no clear D. The CDR3 spans 13 residues. Germline CDR1 and CDR2: SGHAT and FQNNGV. Trimming shortened V by 4 bases and J by 7 bases, and 13 bases separated the two germline ends. CDR3 sequence reads: CASSSLLEGGYTF. DNA of the CDR3: TGTGCCAGCAGCTCACTTTTGGAGGGTGGCTACACCTTC.

The genes are TRBV14 and TRBJ1-1; maybe TRBD1 (6 bases). The CDR3 runs to 17 residues. V was pared by 2 bases and J by 3 bases, with 19 bases between. Germline CDR1 SGHDN, CDR2 FVKESK. CDR3 in amino acids: CASSQNSGHTRDTEAFF. The DNA for the CDR3 is TGTGCCAGCAGCCAAAACTCGGGACACACAAGAGACACTGAAGCTTTCTTT.

This clone was picked up a small number of times. The genes are TRBV5-1 and TRBJ1-1; D is unclear. CDR1 is SGHRS, CDR2 YFSETQ, per germline. The CDR3 covers 14 residues. Trimming cost V 4 bases and J 4 bases, with 14 bases left between them. The CDR3 sequence: CASSLGHGSTEAFF. CDR3 nucleotide sequence: TGCGCCAGCAGCCTGGGCCACGGGAGCACTGAAGCTTTCTTT. The whole variable domain, remainder taken from reference TRBV5-1 and TRBJ1-1, is KAGVTQTPRYLIKTRGQQVTLSCSPISGHRSVSWYQQTPGQGLQFLFEYFSETQRNKGNFPGRFSGRQFSNSRSEMNVSTLELGDSALYLCASSLGHGSTEAFFGQGTRLTVV.

The chain joins TRBV4-2 to TRBJ1-5, with a tentative D call TRBD1 (5 bases). V was clipped by 0 bases and J by 2 bases, with 8 bases between them. The germline gives CDR1 LGHNA, CDR2 YNFKEQ. The CDR3 spans 15 residues. CDR3: CASSQDRAGNQPQHF. The CDR3 DNA reads TGTGCCAGCAGCCAAGACAGGGCCGGCAATCAGCCCCAGCATTTT.